Below, 28 T cell receptor beta chains from the same sample are listed, as sequenced in a study of monozygotic twins with inflammatory bowel disease. Each CDR3 protein gets one entry in TCRdb, which reprocessed the 5' RACE reads and gives no DNA. In all, the sample yields just over 300,000 distinct CDR3 sequences. Sequenced: blood. The receptor source for this set is a human donor with ulcerative colitis or Crohn's disease, or a healthy co-twin of an affected twin (not recorded which).

The chain couples TRBV11-1 to TRBJ2-7; TCRdb gives TRBD1 as the D gene, but with no DNA this cannot be confirmed. The CDR3 sequence is 19 residues long. Germline CDR1 is SGHAT and CDR2 is FQDESV (reference sequence). The CDR3 region is CASSRLLSGHETSSYEQYF.

The CDR3 loop reads CASSPNRRGSTDTQYF. The chain employs TRBV12-3 or TRBV12-4 and TRBJ2-3; TCRdb picks TRBD2, but there is no DNA to check that call. The CDR3 extends over 16 amino acids.

This sequence joins TRBV12-3 or TRBV12-4 and TRBJ1-2. The CDR3 loop spans 12 amino acids. Here the CDR3 reads CASSLGGGGYTF.

V and J are TRBV14 and TRBJ2-1; the D call from TCRdb, TRBD2, cannot be confirmed without DNA. Per the germline V gene, CDR1 is SGHDN and CDR2 is FVKESK. This CDR3 is 15 amino acids long. CDR3 sequence reads: CASSKLAGRHNEQFF. Full variable domain (outside the CDR3, taken from reference TRBV14 and TRBJ2-1): EAGVTQFPSHSVIEKGQTVTLRCDPISGHDNLYWYRRVMGKEIKFLLHFVKESKQDESGMPNNRFLAERTGGTYSTLKVQPAELEDSGVYFCASSKLAGRHNEQFFGPGTRLTVL.

The gene calls are TRBV6-5 and TRBJ2-5; TCRdb outputs TRBD2, but without DNA this stays unchecked. CDR1 MNHEY and CDR2 SVGAGI come from the germline V gene. CDR3 size: 15 residues. CDR3 sequence: CASSYGAGPGETQYF.

The chain has TRBV4-1 and TRBJ2-1; TCRdb's D call of TRBD2 is untestable without DNA. The CDR3 sequence is 21 residues long. Germline V CDR1 and CDR2: MGHRA, YSYEKL. CDR3 loop: CASSQDLGQGYAGVQYNEQFF.

V gene TRBV2 combines with J gene TRBJ2-1; TCRdb returns TRBD1, unconfirmable since there is no DNA. The CDR3 is 12 residues long. The germline gives CDR1 SNHLY, CDR2 FYNNEI. The CDR3 protein is CASSDRGNEQFF.

This sequence joins TRBV7-2 and TRBJ2-7; TCRdb returns TRBD1, unconfirmable since there is no DNA. Germline V gene lookup returns CDR1 SGHTA and CDR2 FQGNSA. The CDR3 length is 14 residues. The CDR3 spells CASSSGTVSYEQYF.

CDR3 loop: CASSLWGLAQETQYF. The chain is built from TRBV7-3 and TRBJ2-5; TCRdb's assignment of TRBD2 cannot be checked, as there is no DNA. The CDR3 extends over 15 amino acids. The germline CDR1 and CDR2 sequences are SGHTA and FQGTGA.

The gene calls are TRBV7-2 and TRBJ2-6; TCRdb's D call of TRBD1 is untestable without DNA. Germline CDR1 SGHTA, CDR2 FQGNSA. The CDR3 is 18 amino acids. This CDR3 reads CASSSPIRASSGANVLTF.

The V call is TRBV28, the J call TRBJ2-5; the D call from TCRdb, TRBD2, cannot be confirmed without DNA. This CDR3 is 15 amino acids long. In germline, CDR1 is MDHEN, CDR2 SYDVKM. CDR3 amino acids: CASSPNGVGGETQYF.

The rearrangement joins TRBV7-2 to TRBJ2-3; TCRdb's D call of TRBD2 is untestable without DNA. The CDR3 length is 16 residues. Looked up from germline, CDR1 is SGHTA and CDR2 is FQGNSA. The CDR3 is CASSSGTSGFTDTQYF.

J is TRBJ1-6 and V is TRBV7-8; the D gene TCRdb calls, TRBD1, cannot be checked with no DNA. Germline V gene sequence: CDR1 SGHVS, CDR2 FQNEAQ. The CDR3 totals 16 residues. CDR3 residues: CASRQTGGSQDSPLHF.

The CDR3 region is CASNLGPGPQETQYF. The chain has TRBV6-1 and TRBJ2-5; TCRdb gives TRBD2 as the D gene, but with no DNA this cannot be confirmed. This CDR3 spans 15 amino acids. Per the germline V gene, CDR1 is MNHNS and CDR2 is SASEGT.

The V and J genes are TRBV29-1 and TRBJ2-3; TCRdb's D gene call, TRBD1, goes unchecked for lack of DNA. This CDR3 is 15 amino acids long. Germline V gene lookup returns CDR1 SQVTM and CDR2 ANQGSEA. The CDR3 is CSINRGRGLTDTQYF.

The chain has TRBV6-2 or TRBV6-3 and TRBJ1-6. Germline V CDR1 and CDR2: MNHEY, SVGEGT. The CDR3 consists of 12 residues. The CDR3 sequence is CASSYPKLALHF.

The V call is TRBV4-3, the J call TRBJ1-1; the D call from TCRdb, TRBD1, cannot be confirmed without DNA. The germline V gene has CDR1 LGHNA and CDR2 YSLEER. The CDR3 totals 17 residues. This CDR3 reads CASSQVIRGGVSTEAFF.

The rearrangement joins TRBV7-2 to TRBJ1-5; TCRdb's D call, TRBD1, is unchecked because there is no DNA. Germline CDR1 reads SGHTA; CDR2 reads FQGNSA. The CDR3 extends over 13 amino acids. Here the CDR3 reads CASSGQSNQPQHF.

The chain joins TRBV6-1 to TRBJ2-7; with no DNA, the TCRdb D assignment of TRBD1 cannot be verified. CDR1 is MNHNS and CDR2 is SASEGT in the germline V gene. There are 14 residues in the CDR3. The CDR3 loop reads CASSRGQGRYEQYF.

This chain joins TRBV20-1 and TRBJ1-4; the D call from TCRdb, TRBD1, cannot be confirmed without DNA. CDR1 is DFQATT, CDR2 SNEGSKA, per germline (reference sequence). The CDR3 is made up of 13 amino acids. This chain's CDR3 is CSADRERGEKLFF.

The chain recombines TRBV12-3 or TRBV12-4 with TRBJ2-1; the TCRdb call, TRBD2, lacks DNA for checking. CDR3 size: 14 residues. CDR3 in amino acids: CASTTVSGHNEQFF.

This chain links TRBV12-3 or TRBV12-4 with TRBJ2-7; TCRdb returns TRBD2, unconfirmable since there is no DNA. This CDR3 has 14 residues. The CDR3: CASSPGLALYEQYF.

This sequence joins TRBV5-1 and TRBJ1-3. Germline-derived CDR1 and CDR2 are SGHRS and YFSETQ. The length of the CDR3 is 17 residues. CDR3 sequence reads: CASSLDFDRVSGNTIYF. Supplemented by reference TRBV5-1 and TRBJ1-3, the full variable domain reads KAGVTQTPRYLIKTRGQQVTLSCSPISGHRSVSWYQQTPGQGLQFLFEYFSETQRNKGNFPGRFSGRQFSNSRSEMNVSTLELGDSALYLCASSLDFDRVSGNTIYFGEGSWLTVV.

V gene TRBV12-3 or TRBV12-4 combines with J gene TRBJ1-1. CDR3 length: 14 amino acids. The CDR3 is CASSFGRASTEAFF.

This chain joins TRBV7-2 and TRBJ2-7; TCRdb outputs TRBD1, but without DNA this stays unchecked. CDR1 is SGHTA, CDR2 FQGNSA, per germline. This CDR3 contains 16 residues. The CDR3 sequence is CASSSYGGGLSYEQYF.

The chain uses TRBV7-3 and TRBJ2-2; TCRdb designates TRBD1, a call that cannot be tested without DNA. This CDR3 region has 15 residues. CDR1 is SGHTA and CDR2 is FQGTGA in the germline V gene. This chain's CDR3 is CASSFQGGRTGELFF.

This chain joins TRBV7-7 and TRBJ2-5; TCRdb lists TRBD2, though no DNA is available to test this call. CDR1 is SSHAT and CDR2 is FNYEAQ in the germline V gene (reference sequence). The CDR3 is 18 amino acids. This CDR3 is CASSPSQGTSGSTKTQYF.

CDR3 in amino acids: CASLGTQPADTQYF. The chain carries TRBV28 and TRBJ2-3; TCRdb selects TRBD1, and the lack of DNA leaves this call unchecked. The CDR3 runs 14 residues. The germline V gene has CDR1 MDHEN and CDR2 SYDVKM.